Listed below are T cell receptor beta chains from one sample, sequenced in a study of CD8 T cells in Susac syndrome. TCRdb recomputed calls from the immunoSEQ multiplex PCR reads with MiXCR, one row per CDR3 protein. The sample comprises 200,000 or so distinct CDR3 sequences, more than 85% of which are singletons, and less than 0.15% rests with the top ten. The sequenced sample was CD8+ T cells from PBMCs. These receptors were taken from a human donor with multiple sclerosis. Each CDR3 is given with its conserved first and last residue. A D gene is named only where the DNA matches it firmly. Some rows mark clone size as missing; the rest say once, few, many or name a class of expanded clone.

v_call,d_call,j_call,clone_size,cdr3_nt,cdr3_aa
TRBV7-8,NA,TRBJ2-1,NA,TGTGCCAGCAGCATTTTTGGGGGCCCGGAGGAGGAGTTCTTC,CASSIFGGPEEEFF
TRBV7-9,TRBD2,TRBJ2-3,NA,TGTGCCAGCAGCTTAGATCTAGCGGGAAGCACAGATACGCAGTATTTT,CASSLDLAGSTDTQYF
TRBV28,NA,TRBJ2-7,NA,TGTGCCAGCGGCAGGCCAACCTACGAGCAGTACTTC,CASGRPTYEQYF
TRBV6-1,TRBD2,TRBJ2-5,NA,TGTGCCAGCAGTACGGGGACAGTAGCGGGAGCTCAAGAGACCCAGTACTTC,CASSTGTVAGAQETQYF
TRBV4-1,TRBD2,TRBJ2-5,NA,TGCGCCAGCAGCCAAGATCTAGCGGGGGAAGAGACCCAGTACTTC,CASSQDLAGEETQYF
TRBV28,NA,TRBJ2-7,few,TGTGCCAGCAGTCCGACTAGTCGGCACGAGCAGTACTTC,CASSPTSRHEQYF
TRBV24-1,TRBD2,TRBJ2-3,NA,TGTGCCACCATTCTAGCGGGGGGATTAATTTCCACTAGCACAGATACGCAGTATTTT,CATILAGGLISTSTDTQYF
TRBV6-7,NA,TRBJ1-2,NA,TGTGCCAGCATTCCATCCTCCTATGGCTACACCTTC,CASIPSSYGYTF
TRBV6-1,TRBD1,TRBJ2-7,NA,TGTGCCAGCAGTCCCGGGACAGCCGACCCTCTCCTCTACGAGCAGTACTTC,CASSPGTADPLLYEQYF
TRBV30,NA,TRBJ2-2,few,TGTGCCTGGAGTGTAATGGTGCCCGGGGAGCTGTTTTTT,CAWSVMVPGELFF
TRBV4-3,TRBD2,TRBJ2-2,NA,TGCGCCAGCAGCCAAGGCCCAGCGGGAGTTTCCACCGGGGAGCTGTTTTTT,CASSQGPAGVSTGELFF
TRBV21-1,NA,TRBJ1-1,NA,TGTGCCAGCAGCAAAAAACCTCTGAACACTGAAGCTTTCTTT,CASSKKPLNTEAFF
TRBV12-3/TRBV12-4,TRBD1,TRBJ1-1,NA,TGTGCCAGCAGTTCCGACAGGGTCACTGAAGCTTTCTTT,CASSSDRVTEAFF
TRBV12-3/TRBV12-4,NA,TRBJ2-7,NA,TGTGCCAGCAGGTTTGGCGGTTCCTCCTACGAGCAGTACTTC,CASRFGGSSYEQYF
TRBV4-1,NA,TRBJ2-7,few,TGCGCCAGCAGCCTCAGGGGCAGCCCCTACGAGCAGTACTTC,CASSLRGSPYEQYF
TRBV12-3/TRBV12-4,NA,TRBJ2-1,NA,TGTGCCAGCAGTTTAGCGCGAGTTAGGGGATACTCCTACAATGAGCAGTTCTTC,CASSLARVRGYSYNEQFF
TRBV3-1,NA,TRBJ2-2,NA,TGTGCCAGCAGCTTAATAAAAGGGGAGCTGTTTTTT,CASSLIKGELFF
TRBV7-6,NA,TRBJ1-1,NA,TGTGCCAGCAGCCAAAGGGGCAGGAGGGCTGAAGCTTTCTTT,CASSQRGRRAEAFF
TRBV7-2,TRBD2,TRBJ2-7,NA,TGTGCCAGCAGCAGCGGGGATTCGGCCTCCTACGAGCAGTACTTC,CASSSGDSASYEQYF
TRBV11-1,TRBD2,TRBJ2-5,NA,TGTGCCAGCAGCTCAACCCCGGGACTAGACTTCCAAGAGACCCAGTACTTC,CASSSTPGLDFQETQYF
TRBV5-6,NA,TRBJ2-1,NA,TGTGCCAGCAGCTTCTTTAACAATGAGCAGTTCTTC,CASSFFNNEQFF
TRBV5-4,NA,TRBJ1-1,NA,TGTGCCAGCAGCCCCTCGGGGAACAGGGAGTACACTGAAGCTTTCTTT,CASSPSGNREYTEAFF
TRBV29-1,TRBD2,TRBJ2-1,NA,TGCAGCGTTGGCACGGGACTAGAAGGCTACAATGAGCAGTTCTTC,CSVGTGLEGYNEQFF
TRBV13,NA,TRBJ1-2,once,TGTGCCAGCAACTTAGTCGGGGGCGGCATTCATGGCTACACCTTC,CASNLVGGGIHGYTF
TRBV20-1,TRBD1,TRBJ1-2,once,TGCAGTGCTCCCGGGACAGGGGTTAACTATGGCTACACCTTC,CSAPGTGVNYGYTF
TRBV7-6,NA,TRBJ1-1,NA,TGTGCCAGCAGCTTATCTCAGGGGACTGAAGCTTTCTTT,CASSLSQGTEAFF
TRBV12-3/TRBV12-4,TRBD1,TRBJ1-5,NA,TGTGCCAGCCGGAGGGGGACAGGGGATAGTTCCCAGCATTTT,CASRRGTGDSSQHF
TRBV5-4,NA,TRBJ1-2,NA,TGTGCCAGCAGCGTGAGAGGGGGAGTGAATGGCTACACCTTC,CASSVRGGVNGYTF
TRBV7-9,NA,TRBJ2-7,NA,TGTGCCAGCAGCTTAGCCGATACGGACGAGCAGTACTTC,CASSLADTDEQYF
TRBV6-5,NA,TRBJ1-2,NA,TGTGCCAGCAGTAACAGGGAAAACGATGGCTACACCTTC,CASSNRENDGYTF
TRBV5-1,TRBD1,TRBJ1-1,NA,TGCGCCAGCAGCCCTGAGACAGGGGGCCGAACTGAAGCTTTCTTT,CASSPETGGRTEAFF
TRBV4-3,NA,TRBJ1-1,NA,TGCGCCAGCAGCCAGGACCCGTCCCTGAACACTGAAGCTTTCTTT,CASSQDPSLNTEAFF
TRBV6-6,NA,TRBJ2-2,NA,TGTGCCAGCACCCTTAATGGGGCTCCCAGAGGGGAGCTGTTTTTT,CASTLNGAPRGELFF
TRBV11-2,NA,TRBJ2-7,NA,TGTGCCAGCAGCCCTCCCCGACAAACCTACGAGCAGTACTTC,CASSPPRQTYEQYF
TRBV27,NA,TRBJ1-1,NA,TGTGCCAGCAGTTTAGCCGGGATGAGAACTGAAGCTTTCTTT,CASSLAGMRTEAFF
TRBV15,TRBD2,TRBJ2-5,NA,TGTGCCACCAGCAGAGATTCGTCCGGGAGGGGGAAAGAGACCCAGTACTTC,CATSRDSSGRGKETQYF
TRBV9,TRBD2,TRBJ2-4,NA,TGTGCCAGCAGCGTTAGCGGGGGAAAAAACATTCAGTACTTC,CASSVSGGKNIQYF
TRBV11-2,NA,TRBJ1-2,NA,TGTGCCAGCAGCTTAGGAACACTCTATGGCTACACCTTC,CASSLGTLYGYTF
TRBV30,NA,TRBJ2-2,NA,TGTGCCTGGAGTGTATTGCAGGGCGGGACCGGGGAGCTGTTTTTT,CAWSVLQGGTGELFF
TRBV9,TRBD1,TRBJ2-1,NA,TGTGCCAGCAGCGTAGAAGACAGGGGGAATGAGCAGTTCTTC,CASSVEDRGNEQFF
TRBV2,NA,TRBJ1-4,NA,TGTGCCAGCAGGACCGACCCCGTTAATGAAAAACTGTTTTTT,CASRTDPVNEKLFF
TRBV6-5,NA,TRBJ1-1,once,TGTGCCAGCAGTTACTCGCTACAGAACACTGAAGCTTTCTTT,CASSYSLQNTEAFF
TRBV12-3/TRBV12-4,NA,TRBJ1-2,NA,TGTGCCACCCTCGGTCCTTTCGACAGCGTCCTCTATGGCTACACCTTC,CATLGPFDSVLYGYTF
TRBV6-1,TRBD2,TRBJ2-1,NA,TGTGCCAGCAGTGAATGGAGCGGGGGGGGTTACAATGAGCAGTTCTTC,CASSEWSGGGYNEQFF
TRBV7-9,TRBD2,TRBJ2-1,NA,TGTGCCAGCAGCTTAGGGGGACTAGGTTACAATGAGCAGTTCTTC,CASSLGGLGYNEQFF
TRBV9,TRBD2,TRBJ2-7,NA,TGTGCCAGCAGCCAGTACGGGGGGTCCTACGAGCAGTACTTC,CASSQYGGSYEQYF
TRBV2,NA,TRBJ2-7,NA,TGTGCCAGCAGTGAAGCGCAGGGGCCCTACGAGCAGTACTTC,CASSEAQGPYEQYF
TRBV6-5,TRBD2,TRBJ2-2,NA,TGTGCCAGCAGTTACCGAATCGATCGACTAGCGGAGAACACCGGGGAGCTGTTTTTT,CASSYRIDRLAENTGELFF
TRBV24-1,TRBD1,TRBJ2-5,NA,TGTGCCACCAGTGATGGGACAGAAGAGACCCAGTACTTC,CATSDGTEETQYF
TRBV6-4,NA,TRBJ1-2,NA,TGTGCCAGCAGTGACTCGGGCTATGGCTACACCTTC,CASSDSGYGYTF
TRBV5-4,TRBD1,TRBJ2-5,NA,TGTGCCAGCAGAGAGCCAACAGGGGGCGGCGAGACCCAGTACTTC,CASREPTGGGETQYF
TRBV9,TRBD2,TRBJ2-4,NA,TGTGCCAGCAGCCCGTTAGCGGGGGGAAAGACTCTAGCCAAAAACATTCAGTACTTC,CASSPLAGGKTLAKNIQYF
TRBV4-3,TRBD2,TRBJ2-2,few,TGCGCCAGCAGCCAAGAAACTAGCGGGAGGGCCTCGATGACCGGGGAGCTGTTTTTT,CASSQETSGRASMTGELFF